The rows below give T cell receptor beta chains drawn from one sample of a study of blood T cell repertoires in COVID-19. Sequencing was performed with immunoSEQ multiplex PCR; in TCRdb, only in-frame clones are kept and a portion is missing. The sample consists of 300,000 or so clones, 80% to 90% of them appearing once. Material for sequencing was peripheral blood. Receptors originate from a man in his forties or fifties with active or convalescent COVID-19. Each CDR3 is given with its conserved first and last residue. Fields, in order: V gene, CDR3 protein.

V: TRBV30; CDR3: CAWSVLGGWAGNTIYF
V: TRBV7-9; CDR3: CASSLSQGTNYGYTF
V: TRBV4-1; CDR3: CASSQDEQYVYGYTF
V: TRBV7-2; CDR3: CASSLGGVRNTEAFF
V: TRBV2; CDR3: CASSAQGYSSEQYF
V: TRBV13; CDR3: CASSLGFGRNTGELFF
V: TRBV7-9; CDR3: CASSLVPGPPYGYTF
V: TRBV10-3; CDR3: CAISRDSNEKLFF
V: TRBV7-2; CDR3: CASSPRAGDGYTF
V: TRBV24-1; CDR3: CATSDPSGRVGEQFF
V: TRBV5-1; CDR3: CASSLYTQETQYF
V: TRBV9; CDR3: CASSIGTGMTNGYTF
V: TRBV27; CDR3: CASSLGQGNYGYTF
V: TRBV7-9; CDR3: CASSLVLGTGTSKFF
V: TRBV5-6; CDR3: CASSLSPGLGETQYF
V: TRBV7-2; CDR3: CASTLSAMNTEAFF
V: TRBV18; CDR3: CASSRGLAGEPGANVLTF
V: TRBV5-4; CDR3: CASSLTGDRTGELFF
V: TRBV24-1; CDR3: CATSDPIQEGETQYF
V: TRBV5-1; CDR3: CASSWAETGGYGYTF
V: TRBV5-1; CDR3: CASSLGRGEQYF
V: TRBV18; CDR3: CASSPPRPGRAEAFF
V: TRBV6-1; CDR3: CASSEQGLGYGYTF
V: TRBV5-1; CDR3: CASSLVERGEQFF
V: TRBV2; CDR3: CASSLDRGAEAFF
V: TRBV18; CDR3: CASSPRGTPNQPQHF
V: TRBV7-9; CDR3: CASSLTGQSNTEAFF
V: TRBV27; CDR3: CASSLLSVGQGHEQYF
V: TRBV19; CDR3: CASSMLAGYYNEQFF
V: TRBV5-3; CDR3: CATPRDRGLLNQPQHF
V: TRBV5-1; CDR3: CASSSKVAGGSNEQFF
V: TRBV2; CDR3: CASSKDSVFYEQYF
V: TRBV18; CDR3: CASSPREGQVDGYTF
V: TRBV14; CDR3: CASSFTENTEAFF
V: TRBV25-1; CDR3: CASSEGGANTEAFF
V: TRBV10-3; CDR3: CAVTSGDSYEQYF